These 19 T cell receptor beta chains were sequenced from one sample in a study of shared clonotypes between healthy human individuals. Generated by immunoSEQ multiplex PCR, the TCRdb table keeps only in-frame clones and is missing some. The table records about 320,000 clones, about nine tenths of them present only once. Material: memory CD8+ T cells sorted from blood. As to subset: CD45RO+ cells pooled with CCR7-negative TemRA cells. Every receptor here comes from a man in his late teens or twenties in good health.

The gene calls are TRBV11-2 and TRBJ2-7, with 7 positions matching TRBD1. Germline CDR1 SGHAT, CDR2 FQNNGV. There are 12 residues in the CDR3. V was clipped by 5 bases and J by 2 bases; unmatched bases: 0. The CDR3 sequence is CASSGQAYEQYF. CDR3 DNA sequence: TGTGCCAGCAGCGGACAGGCCTACGAGCAGTACTTC.

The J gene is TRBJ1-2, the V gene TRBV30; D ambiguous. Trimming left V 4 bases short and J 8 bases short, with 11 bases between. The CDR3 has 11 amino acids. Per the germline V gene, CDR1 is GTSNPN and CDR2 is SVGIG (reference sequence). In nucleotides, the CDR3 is TGTGCCTGGATTGGACTCGGCGGCTACACCTTC. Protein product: CAWIGLGGYTF.

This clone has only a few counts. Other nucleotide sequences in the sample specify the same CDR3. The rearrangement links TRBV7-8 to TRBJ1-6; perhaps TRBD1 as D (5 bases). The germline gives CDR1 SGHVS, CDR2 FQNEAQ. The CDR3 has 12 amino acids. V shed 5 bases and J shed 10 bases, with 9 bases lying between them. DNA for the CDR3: TGTGCCAGCAGCCCAGACAGCTCACCCCTCCACTTT. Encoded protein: CASSPDSSPLHF.

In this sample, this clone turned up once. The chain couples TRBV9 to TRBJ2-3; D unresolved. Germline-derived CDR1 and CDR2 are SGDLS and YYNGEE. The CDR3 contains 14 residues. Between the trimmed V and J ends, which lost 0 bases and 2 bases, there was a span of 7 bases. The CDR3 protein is CASSVEVPTDTQYF. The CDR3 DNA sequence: TGTGCCAGCAGCGTAGAAGTTCCCACAGATACGCAGTATTTT. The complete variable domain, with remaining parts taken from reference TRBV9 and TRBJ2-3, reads DSGVTQTPKHLITATGQRVTLRCSPRSGDLSVYWYQQSLDQGLQFLIQYYNGEERAKGNILERFSAQQFPDLHSELNLSSLELGDSALYFCASSVEVPTDTQYFGPGTRLTVL.

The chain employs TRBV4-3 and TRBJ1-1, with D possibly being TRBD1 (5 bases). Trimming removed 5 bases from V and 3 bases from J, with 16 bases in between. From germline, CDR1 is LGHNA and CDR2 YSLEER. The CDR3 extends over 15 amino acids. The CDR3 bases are TGCGCCAGCAGCTTATCGGGCCTAGGGGACACTGAAGCTTTCTTT. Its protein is CASSLSGLGDTEAFF.

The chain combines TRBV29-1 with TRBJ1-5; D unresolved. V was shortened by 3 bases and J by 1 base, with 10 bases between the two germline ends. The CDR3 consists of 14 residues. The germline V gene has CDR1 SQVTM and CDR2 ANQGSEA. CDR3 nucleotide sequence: TGCAGCGTTGACGGTACAGACAGCAATCAGCCCCAGCATTTT. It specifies CSVDGTDSNQPQHF.

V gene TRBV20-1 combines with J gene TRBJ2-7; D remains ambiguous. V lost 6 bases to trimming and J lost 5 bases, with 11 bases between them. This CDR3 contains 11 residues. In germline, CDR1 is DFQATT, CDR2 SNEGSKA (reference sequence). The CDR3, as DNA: TGCAGTGCATTGCATGTGGACGAGCAGTACTTC. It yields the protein CSALHVDEQYF.

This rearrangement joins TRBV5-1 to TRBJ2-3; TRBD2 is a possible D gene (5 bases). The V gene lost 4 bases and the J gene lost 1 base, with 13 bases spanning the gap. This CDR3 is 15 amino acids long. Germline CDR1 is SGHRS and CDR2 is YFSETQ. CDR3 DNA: TGCGCCAGCAGCAATTCGGCTAGCCGCACAGATACGCAGTATTTT. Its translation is CASSNSASRTDTQYF. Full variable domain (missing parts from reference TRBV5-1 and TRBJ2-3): KAGVTQTPRYLIKTRGQQVTLSCSPISGHRSVSWYQQTPGQGLQFLFEYFSETQRNKGNFPGRFSGRQFSNSRSEMNVSTLELGDSALYLCASSNSASRTDTQYFGPGTRLTVL.

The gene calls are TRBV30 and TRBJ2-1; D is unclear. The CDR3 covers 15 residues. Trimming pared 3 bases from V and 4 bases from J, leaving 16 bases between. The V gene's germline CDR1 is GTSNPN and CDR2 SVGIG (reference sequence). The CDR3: CAWSPGSLVYNEQFF. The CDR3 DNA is TGTGCCTGGAGCCCGGGCAGTTTGGTATACAATGAGCAGTTCTTC.

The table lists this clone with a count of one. The CDR3 coding sequence is TGTGCCAGCAGTTTCGGGAGGAACAATGAGCAGTTCTTC. Translation gives CASSFGRNNEQFF. The chain uses TRBV6-6 and TRBJ2-1; 7 nucleotides agree with TRBD2. The CDR3 has 13 amino acids. Looked up from germline, CDR1 is MNHNY and CDR2 is SVGAGI (reference sequence). J was trimmed by 5 bases and V by 4 bases; bases with no gene match: 2.

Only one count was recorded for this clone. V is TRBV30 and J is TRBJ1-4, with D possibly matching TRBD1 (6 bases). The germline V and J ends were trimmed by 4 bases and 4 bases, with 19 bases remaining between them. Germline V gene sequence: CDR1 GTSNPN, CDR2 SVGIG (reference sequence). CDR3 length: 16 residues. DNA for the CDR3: TGTGCCTGGACCCGAAGTTGGGACACTGATAATGAAAAACTGTTTTTT. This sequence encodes CAWTRSWDTDNEKLFF.

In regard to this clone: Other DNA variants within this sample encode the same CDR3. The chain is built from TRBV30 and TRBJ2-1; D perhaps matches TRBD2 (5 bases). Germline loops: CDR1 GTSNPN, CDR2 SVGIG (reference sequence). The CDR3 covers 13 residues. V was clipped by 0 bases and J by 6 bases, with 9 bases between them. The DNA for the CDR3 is TGTGCCTGGAGTGTCACCAGCGGCAATGAGCAGTTCTTC. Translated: CAWSVTSGNEQFF. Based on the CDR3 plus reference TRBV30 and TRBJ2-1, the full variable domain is SQTIHQWPATLVQPVGSPLSLECTVEGTSNPNLYWYRQAAGRGLQLLFYSVGIGQISSEVPQNLSASRPQDRQFILSSKKLLLSDSGFYLCAWSVTSGNEQFFGPGTRLTVL.

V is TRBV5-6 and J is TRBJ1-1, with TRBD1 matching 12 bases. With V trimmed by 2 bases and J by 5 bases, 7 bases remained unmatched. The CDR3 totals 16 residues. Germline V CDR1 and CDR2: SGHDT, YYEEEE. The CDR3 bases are TGTGCCAGCAGCTTCCGGGACAGGGGGCTAGGGACTGAAGCTTTCTTT. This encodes CASSFRDRGLGTEAFF.

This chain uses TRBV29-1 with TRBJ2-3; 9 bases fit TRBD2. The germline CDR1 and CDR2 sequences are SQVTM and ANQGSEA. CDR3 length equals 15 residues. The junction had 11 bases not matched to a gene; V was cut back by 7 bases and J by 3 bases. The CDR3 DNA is TGCAGCGCTTTAGCGGGAGAGATAGTGACAGATACGCAGTATTTT. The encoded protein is CSALAGEIVTDTQYF.

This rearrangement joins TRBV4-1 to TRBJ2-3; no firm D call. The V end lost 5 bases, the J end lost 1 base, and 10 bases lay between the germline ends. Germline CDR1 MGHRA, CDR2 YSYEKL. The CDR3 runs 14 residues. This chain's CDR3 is CASSVSVGTDTQYF. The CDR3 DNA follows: TGCGCCAGCAGCGTCTCGGTAGGCACAGATACGCAGTATTTT.

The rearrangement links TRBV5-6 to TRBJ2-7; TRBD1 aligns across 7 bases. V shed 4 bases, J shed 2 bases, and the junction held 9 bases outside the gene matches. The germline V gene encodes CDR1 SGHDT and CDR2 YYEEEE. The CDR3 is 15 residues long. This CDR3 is CASSPGPGQTYEQYF. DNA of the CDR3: TGTGCCAGCAGCCCGGGCCCGGGACAGACCTACGAGCAGTACTTC.

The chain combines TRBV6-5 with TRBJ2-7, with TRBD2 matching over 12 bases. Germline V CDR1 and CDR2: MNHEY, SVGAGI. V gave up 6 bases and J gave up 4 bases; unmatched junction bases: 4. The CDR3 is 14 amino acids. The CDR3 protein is CASSPTSGGYEQYF. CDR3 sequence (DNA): TGTGCCAGCAGCCCAACTAGCGGGGGGTACGAGCAGTACTTC.

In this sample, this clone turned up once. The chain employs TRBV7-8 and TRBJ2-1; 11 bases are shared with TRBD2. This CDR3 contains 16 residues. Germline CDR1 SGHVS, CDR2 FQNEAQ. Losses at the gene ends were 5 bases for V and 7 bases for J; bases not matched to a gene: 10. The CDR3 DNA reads TGTGCCAGCAGCCCAAAGCGGCTAGCGGGAGGTAATGAGCAGTTCTTC. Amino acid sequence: CASSPKRLAGGNEQFF.

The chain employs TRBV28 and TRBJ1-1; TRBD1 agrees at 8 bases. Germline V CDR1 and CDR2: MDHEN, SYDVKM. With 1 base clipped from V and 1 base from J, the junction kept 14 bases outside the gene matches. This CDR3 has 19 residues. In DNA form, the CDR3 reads TGTGCCAGCAGTTTATATACCCCCGACAGGGGCCGGAGGAACACTGAAGCTTTCTTT. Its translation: CASSLYTPDRGRRNTEAFF.